The table lists the clone carrying this T cell receptor beta chain with many counts. Its antigen is unidentified. Germline CDR1 reads SGHTA; CDR2 reads FQGTGA. CDR3 length: 15 residues. The V gene lost 2 bases and the J gene lost 0 bases, with 8 bases spanning the gap. This sample is drawn from a study of T cell repertoires in cytomegalovirus infection. Study-level background: Epitope selection comprised recently identified HLA-C-restricted CMV epitopes and well-studied HLA-B-restricted CMV epitopes. Based on public TCR beta signatures, there were indications of CMV infection and of a matching HLA type. Broader study findings: Carriers of CMV plus the relevant HLA were identified by cumulative public TCR beta family frequency. Clonotypes of TCR beta that were HLA-C-restricted and CMV-specific dominated the ex vivo response.

A single record per CDR3 protein comes from TCRdb applying MiXCR to the reads. The sample has hundreds of thousands of distinct CDR3 sequences; 25% to 35% are singletons. The chain combines TRBV7-3 with TRBJ1-5; possible D gene TRBD1, 5 bases. The starting material was cultured PBMCs, obtained from culture after CMV antigen stimulation. The receptor comes from a human donor in good health (CMV status not recorded). Some clones in this sample may be carry-over from other donors' samples. The CDR3 here is CASSLEGVSNQPQHF. CDR3 in DNA: TGTGCCAGCAGCTTAGAAGGGGTTAGCAATCAGCCCCAGCATTTT.